These T cell receptor beta chains were read from a single sample in a study of beta chain features in type 1 diabetes. Some clones are missing from TCRdb's copy, which holds only in-frame ones; the method was immunoSEQ multiplex PCR. The repertoire holds under 250,000 clones, with less than 35% as singletons. Material for sequencing was central memory CD4+ T cells from blood. The receptors stem from a man aged 25-45 years in good health. Both conserved end residues are part of each CDR3. A D gene is named only where the DNA matches it firmly. A clone size is listed for some rows: how often the clone was seen (once, few, many), or a class if it is expanded.

>TRBV27|NA|TRBJ2-7|NA
CASSLSGAVVQYF
TGTGCCAGCAGTTTATCAGGGGCCGTGGTCCAGTACTTC
>TRBV6-5|NA|TRBJ2-1|NA
CASSYEEGAYEQFF
TGTGCCAGCAGTTACGAGGAGGGGGCATATGAGCAGTTCTTC
>TRBV9|NA|TRBJ2-1|NA
CASSSPYQQIQFF
TGTGCCAGCAGCTCCCCCTACCAACAAATACAGTTCTTC
>TRBV7-2|few|TRBJ2-1|TRBD2
CASSFYLQRGSVEQFF
TGTGCCAGCAGCTTTTATTTACAGCGGGGGAGCGTTGAGCAGTTCTTC
>TRBV6-1|few|TRBJ2-1|NA
CASSREGNEQFF
TGTGCCAGCAGTCGAGAGGGCAATGAGCAGTTCTTC
>TRBV15|NA|TRBJ1-1|NA
CATSSQGDTEAFF
TGTGCCACCAGCAGTCAGGGCGACACTGAAGCTTTCTTT
>TRBV5-1|NA|TRBJ2-7|TRBD1
CASRDRDSAYEQYF
TGCGCCAGCAGGGACCGGGACAGCGCCTACGAGCAGTACTTC
>TRBV5-5|few|TRBJ2-6|NA
CASSPRGQGVTGANVLTF
TGTGCCAGCAGCCCCCGGGGGCAGGGAGTAACTGGGGCCAACGTCCTGACTTTC
>TRBV30|few|TRBJ2-2|NA
CAWRRGNTGELFF
TGTGCCTGGAGAAGAGGTAACACCGGGGAGCTGTTTTTT
>TRBV5-4|few|TRBJ2-7|NA
CASSLQITYEQYF
TGTGCCAGCAGCTTACAGATTACCTACGAGCAGTACTTC
>TRBV18|few|TRBJ1-1|NA
CASSPVLTANTEAFF
TGTGCCAGCTCCCCCGTCTTGACAGCGAACACTGAAGCTTTCTTT
>TRBV28|many|TRBJ2-5|NA
CASTDTWTQYF
TGTGCCAGCACCGATACGTGGACCCAGTACTTC
>TRBV30|few|TRBJ2-7|NA
CAWSRAYEQYF
TGTGCCTGGAGTCGGGCCTACGAGCAGTACTTC
>TRBV20-1|NA|TRBJ2-5|NA
CSASGRETQYF
TGCAGTGCTAGCGGGCGAGAGACCCAGTACTTC
>TRBV30|few|TRBJ1-4|NA
CAWSDGVQKLFF
TGTGCCTGGAGTGATGGAGTTCAAAAACTGTTTTTT
>TRBV14|NA|TRBJ2-7|NA
CASSLRPGPYEQYF
TGTGCCAGCAGCCTCCGGCCGGGACCCTACGAGCAGTACTTC
>TRBV29-1|NA|TRBJ1-1|NA
CSSQRFAGPRGAEAFF
TGCAGCTCCCAGAGGTTTGCGGGGCCCCGGGGGGCTGAAGCTTTCTTT
>TRBV15|NA|TRBJ2-1|NA
CATSRDLGGPYNEQFF
TGTGCCACCAGCAGAGATCTGGGGGGCCCCTACAATGAGCAGTTCTTC
>TRBV5-1|NA|TRBJ2-5|NA
CASSGGLAQGRETQYF
TGCGCCAGCAGCGGGGGCCTTGCTCAGGGTCGGGAGACCCAGTACTTC
>TRBV28|NA|TRBJ2-3|NA
CASSLSQRLGTDTQYF
TGTGCCAGCAGTTTAAGCCAGCGGCTAGGTACAGATACGCAGTATTTT
>TRBV2|few|TRBJ1-1|NA
CASTPRMNTEAFF
TGTGCCAGCACTCCGAGGATGAACACTGAAGCTTTCTTT
>TRBV7-2|NA|TRBJ1-5|TRBD1
CASSYAGGDQPQHF
TGTGCCAGCAGTTATGCAGGGGGCGATCAGCCCCAGCATTTT
>TRBV11-2|NA|TRBJ2-1|NA
CASSLEKGLGEQFF
TGTGCCAGCAGCTTAGAAAAGGGCCTAGGTGAGCAGTTCTTC
>TRBV7-2|NA|TRBJ2-7|NA
CASSLEGGQTYEQYF
TGTGCCAGCAGCTTAGAGGGAGGACAGACCTACGAGCAGTACTTC
>TRBV18|NA|TRBJ2-7|NA
CASWGGRYEQYF
TGTGCCAGCTGGGGGGGGCGGTACGAGCAGTACTTC